This TCR beta chain came from a study of blood T cell repertoires in COVID-19. Study details: The United States, Italy and Spain provided the acute and convalescent COVID-19 samples. Sources were T cells, B-cell-depleted T cells, or PBMCs; the material itself was cDNA or gDNA.

CDR3 length: 16 amino acids. Per the germline V gene, CDR1 is MGHRA and CDR2 is YSYEKL. The V end lost 2 bases, the J end lost 4 bases, and 14 bases lay between the germline ends. Enrolled during active infection, Seattle patients were then followed longitudinally. Source study methods: How many nucleated cells were present was estimated from reference gene primer amplification. Profiling relied on immunoSEQ multiplex PCR, and the TCRdb table lists in-frame clones only, not all of them. That table gives V, J and clone size, and the DNA gave D and trimming. The sample includes 300,000 to 400,000 clones, roughly 90% of them seen just once.

This TCR derives from a young woman with COVID-19, enrolled during active disease. The sequenced sample consisted of peripheral blood. The chain employs TRBV4-1 and TRBJ2-2, with D unresolved. This CDR3 is CASSQLTQSITGELFF. CDR3 bases: TGCGCCAGCAGCCAATTGACTCAATCGATCACCGGGGAGCTGTTTTTT.